The 16 T cell receptor beta chains below come from one sample, sequenced in a study of cytomegalovirus exposure and HLA in healthy donors (dated by TCRdb to 2017 to 2019). Receptor libraries were prepared by the immunoSEQ multiplex PCR assay. The multiplex PCR relied on a mix of 60 forward primers for TCR Vbeta segments and 13 reverse primers for TCR Jbeta segments. The table was pulled from immuneACCESS by TCRdb, which kept in-frame rearrangements only. Such tables lose some clones; where checked, under half of the loss comes from unresolved V genes, and the rest has no known cause. The table for this sample lists about 120,000 clones; around 10% of them were counted only once. 2.5% to 3.5% of the sample belongs to the ten largest clones. Sequenced input: PBMCs. These receptors were taken from a man aged 30-40 years in good health and CMV-seronegative.

This clone came up a few times. The V gene is TRBV5-1, the J gene TRBJ2-2; 7 bases are shared with TRBD1. V lost 2 bases and J lost 6; bases outside the gene matches: 4. This CDR3 has 14 amino acids. The germline gives CDR1 SGHRS, CDR2 YFSETQ. The chain's CDR3 is CASSFPDRAGELFF. The CDR3 region has the DNA TGCGCCAGCAGCTTCCCAGACAGGGCCGGGGAGCTGTTTTTT.

The CDR3 bases are TGTGCCATCAGTGAGGTACAGGGGTATGGCTACACCTTC. Its translation is CAISEVQGYGYTF. The chain uses TRBV10-3 and TRBJ1-2; 7 positions agree with TRBD1. Germline lookup yields CDR1 ENHRY and CDR2 SYGVKD. This CDR3 comprises 13 residues. Germline trimming cut 2 bases from V and 5 bases from J; bases unmatched to any gene: 2.

This sequence joins TRBV19 and TRBJ1-3; 7 nucleotides line up with TRBD1. The CDR3 runs to 17 residues. V lost 5 bases to trimming and J lost 1 base; unmatched junction nucleotides: 11. Germline V lookup: CDR1 LNHDA, CDR2 SQIVND (reference sequence). The CDR3 here is CASSPRPTGPSGNTIYF. The CDR3 nucleotides read TGTGCCAGTAGTCCGAGACCGACAGGGCCTTCTGGAAACACCATATATTTT.

V usage is TRBV6-4 and J usage is TRBJ2-3; tentatively, D is TRBD2 (6 bases). Trimming removed 3 bases at V and 1 base at J, with 11 bases between. CDR1 MRHNA and CDR2 SNTAGT come from the germline V gene. The length of the CDR3 is 15 residues. The CDR3 region is CASSEQSGGTDTQYF. In DNA form, the CDR3 reads TGTGCCAGCAGTGAGCAGTCGGGGGGCACAGATACGCAGTATTTT.

The J gene is TRBJ1-4, the V gene TRBV19; D remains ambiguous. Germline V CDR1 and CDR2: LNHDA, SQIVND (reference sequence). Trimming removed 6 bases at V and 8 bases at J, with 10 bases between. The CDR3 has 12 residues. DNA for the CDR3: TGTGCCAGTAGGCAGAGAGGCGAAAAACTGTTTTTT. The encoded protein is CASRQRGEKLFF.

V is TRBV5-6 and J is TRBJ1-1; 10 positions agree with TRBD1. Trimming cost V 5 bases and J 6 bases; bases outside gene matches: 7. The CDR3 loop spans 14 amino acids. The germline V gene has CDR1 SGHDT and CDR2 YYEEEE. CDR3: CASRLDRGRPEAFF. The CDR3 DNA is TGTGCCAGCAGGCTAGACAGGGGGCGGCCTGAAGCTTTCTTT. The full variable domain, with the rest looked up from reference TRBV5-6 and TRBJ1-1, is DAGVTQSPTHLIKTRGQQVTLRCSPKSGHDTVSWYQQALGQGPQFIFQYYEEEERQRGNFPDRFSGHQFPNYSSELNVNALLLGDSALYLCASRLDRGRPEAFFGQGTRLTVV.

The CDR3 sequence is CASSGTSGTAGELFF. CDR3 bases: TGCGCCAGCAGCGGGACTAGCGGGACGGCCGGGGAGCTGTTTTTT. V is TRBV5-1 and J is TRBJ2-2; TRBD2 agrees at 13 bases. Germline V gene sequence: CDR1 SGHRS, CDR2 YFSETQ. The CDR3 runs to 15 residues. The V and J ends lost 4 bases and 6 bases, in that order; junction bases with no gene match: 3. Complete variable domain (other parts from reference TRBV5-1 and TRBJ2-2): KAGVTQTPRYLIKTRGQQVTLSCSPISGHRSVSWYQQTPGQGLQFLFEYFSETQRNKGNFPGRFSGRQFSNSRSEMNVSTLELGDSALYLCASSGTSGTAGELFFGEGSRLTVL.

This clone was counted only a few times. The chain uses TRBV2 and TRBJ2-5; D is uncertain. With 7 bases removed from V and 5 bases from J, the gap between germline ends came to 5 bases. CDR1 and CDR2 from the germline V gene are SNHLY and FYNNEI. CDR3 length: 10 residues. The CDR3: CASTRETQYF. DNA of the CDR3: TGTGCCAGCACCCGGGAGACCCAGTACTTC. Complete variable domain (other parts from reference TRBV2 and TRBJ2-5): EPEVTQTPSHQVTQMGQEVILRCVPISNHLYFYWYRQILGQKVEFLVSFYNNEISEKSEIFDDQFSVERPDGSNFTLKIRSTKLEDSAMYFCASTRETQYFGPGTRLLVL.

The sample holds a few counts of this clone. The rearrangement uses TRBV5-4 and TRBJ2-1; tentatively, D is TRBD2 (5 bases). V lost 0 bases, J lost 4 bases, and 5 bases lay in between. The CDR3 sequence is 13 residues long. The germline V gene encodes CDR1 SGHNT and CDR2 YYREEE (reference sequence). The CDR3 here is CASSLGTYNEQFF. CDR3 DNA: TGTGCCAGCAGCTTGGGGACTTACAATGAGCAGTTCTTC.

The chain couples TRBV6-1 to TRBJ1-2; D perhaps matches TRBD1 (6 bases). The CDR3 consists of 15 residues. Trimming shortened V by 5 bases and J by 3 bases, and 16 bases separated the two germline ends. The V gene's germline CDR1 is MNHNS and CDR2 SASEGT. The CDR3 DNA reads as TGTGCCAGCAGTCGGGACGGGGGGCGTGACTATGGCTACACCTTC. This codes for CASSRDGGRDYGYTF.

This chain links TRBV19 with TRBJ2-2, with D tentatively TRBD1 (6 bases). CDR3 size: 14 residues. Between the trimmed V and J ends, which lost 5 bases and 6 bases, there was a span of 13 bases. CDR1 LNHDA and CDR2 SQIVND come from the germline V gene (reference sequence). CDR3 amino acids: CASSLAGVAGELFF. The CDR3 DNA sequence: TGTGCCAGTAGTCTAGCAGGGGTCGCCGGGGAGCTGTTTTTT.

The CDR3 spells CASSWVGAYYNEQFF. CDR3 coding DNA: TGTGCCAGCAGTTGGGTGGGAGCCTACTACAATGAGCAGTTCTTC. The rearrangement uses TRBV27 and TRBJ2-1, with D possibly being TRBD2 (5 bases). Germline assignment: CDR1 MNHEY and CDR2 SMNVEV (reference sequence). Trimming removed 4 bases at V and 3 bases at J, with 13 bases between. The CDR3 contains 15 residues.

The rearrangement joins TRBV19 to TRBJ2-7, with 12 bases that match TRBD2. The V gene end was trimmed by 4 bases and the J gene end by 3 bases; junction bases not matched to a gene: 7. Germline values: CDR1 LNHDA, CDR2 SQIVND (reference sequence). CDR3 length: 16 amino acids. This CDR3 is CASSTTPTSGSYEQYF. The CDR3 DNA sequence: TGTGCCAGTAGTACCACCCCGACTAGCGGGAGCTACGAGCAGTACTTC.

This clone was seen a handful of times. The V gene is TRBV30, the J gene TRBJ2-1; TRBD2 might be the D (5 bases). Germline V gene data show CDR1 as GTSNPN and CDR2 as SVGIG (reference sequence). V was pared by 2 bases and J by 9 bases, with 14 bases between. This CDR3 spans 13 amino acids. The CDR3 region has the DNA TGTGCCTGGAGTTTGACCCCTCGGGGTGAGCAGTTCTTC. Encoded protein: CAWSLTPRGEQFF. Variable domain in full (rest from reference TRBV30 and TRBJ2-1): SQTIHQWPATLVQPVGSPLSLECTVEGTSNPNLYWYRQAAGRGLQLLFYSVGIGQISSEVPQNLSASRPQDRQFILSSKKLLLSDSGFYLCAWSLTPRGEQFFGPGTRLTVL.

The genes are TRBV14 and TRBJ2-5; 9 bases line up with TRBD2. The CDR3 has 14 residues. The junction had 4 bases not matched to a gene; V was cut back by 3 bases and J by 5 bases. Per germline, CDR1 SGHDN and CDR2 FVKESK. CDR3 region: CASSHSGSRETQYF. CDR3 sequence (DNA): TGTGCCAGCAGCCATAGCGGGAGTCGGGAGACCCAGTACTTC.

The chain joins TRBV7-3 to TRBJ2-7, with 11 bases aligning to TRBD2. This CDR3 comprises 14 residues. Unmatched junction bases numbered 7, after V lost 5 bases and J lost 7 bases. Germline assignment: CDR1 SGHTA and CDR2 FQGTGA. The CDR3 DNA reads TGTGCCAGCAGCACGGGACTAGCGGCGGAGGAGCAGTACTTC. Its translation: CASSTGLAAEEQYF.